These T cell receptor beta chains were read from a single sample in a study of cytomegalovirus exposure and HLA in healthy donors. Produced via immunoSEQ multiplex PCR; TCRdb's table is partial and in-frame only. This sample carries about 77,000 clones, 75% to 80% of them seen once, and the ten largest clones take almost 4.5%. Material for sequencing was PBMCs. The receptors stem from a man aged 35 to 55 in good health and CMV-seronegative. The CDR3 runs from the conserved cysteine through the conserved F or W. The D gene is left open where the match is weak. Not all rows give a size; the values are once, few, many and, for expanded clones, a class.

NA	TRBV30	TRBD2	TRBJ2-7	TGTGCCTGGAGTGTCATAGGAGCGGGAGAATCCTACGAGCAGTACTTC	CAWSVIGAGESYEQYF
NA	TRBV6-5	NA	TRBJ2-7	TGTGCCAGCAGTTATCAGGGGTGGAAAGCCTCCGAGCAGTACTTC	CASSYQGWKASEQYF
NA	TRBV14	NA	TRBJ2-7	TGTGCCAGCAGCCAAAGTGGGGCGCGGGAGCAGTACTTC	CASSQSGAREQYF
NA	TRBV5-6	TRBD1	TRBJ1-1	TGTGCCAGCAGCTTGGGGCCAGGGGGAAACACTGAAGCTTTCTTT	CASSLGPGGNTEAFF
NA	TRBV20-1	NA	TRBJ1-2	TGCAGTTCCCCGCGGGACTATGGCTACACCTTC	CSSPRDYGYTF
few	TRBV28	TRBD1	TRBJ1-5	TGTGCCAGCAGTTTTTTTGGGACAGGGGTACAGCCCCAGCATTTT	CASSFFGTGVQPQHF
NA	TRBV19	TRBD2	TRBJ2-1	TGTGCCAGTAGTATAGACGGACTAGCGGGAGCAGGATCCTACAATGAGCAGTTCTTC	CASSIDGLAGAGSYNEQFF
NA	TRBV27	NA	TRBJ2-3	TGTGCCAGCAGTTTATCAGACTACTGGAGCACAGATACGCAGTATTTT	CASSLSDYWSTDTQYF
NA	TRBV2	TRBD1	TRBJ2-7	TGTGCCAGCGGGGGGTCGGGACAGGGGTACTACGAGCAGTACTTC	CASGGSGQGYYEQYF
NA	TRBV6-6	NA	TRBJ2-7	TGTGCCAGCAGGGCACACTACGAGCAGTACTTC	CASRAHYEQYF
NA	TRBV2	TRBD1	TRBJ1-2	TGTGCCAGCAGTGAGCAGGGGGGTCGGAGTGGCTACACCTTC	CASSEQGGRSGYTF
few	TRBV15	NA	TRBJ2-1	TGTGCCACCAGCAGAGTGGTTACAGGGTCCGACAATGAGCAGTTCTTC	CATSRVVTGSDNEQFF
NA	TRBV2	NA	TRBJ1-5	TGTGCCAGCAGCCGGGACGGCGGGGGATTGGGGCCCCAGCATTTT	CASSRDGGGLGPQHF
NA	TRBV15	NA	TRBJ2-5	TGTGCCACCAGCATAGGAGGGGTGAAGGAGACCCAGTACTTC	CATSIGGVKETQYF
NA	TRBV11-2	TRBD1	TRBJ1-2	TGTGCCAGCAGCTTAGCTGGGACAGGGGGCGGGTTGGGGTATGGCTACACCTTC	CASSLAGTGGGLGYGYTF
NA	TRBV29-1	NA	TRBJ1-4	TGCAGCGTCCCAGGGTCAACTAATGAAAAACTGTTTTTT	CSVPGSTNEKLFF
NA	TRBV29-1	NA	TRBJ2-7	TGCAGCGTTGAAGATCCTGTAGGAGATTACGAGCAGTACTTC	CSVEDPVGDYEQYF
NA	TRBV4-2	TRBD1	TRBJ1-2	TGTGCCAGCAGCCAAGAGTGGACAGGGAGCTATGGCTACACCTTC	CASSQEWTGSYGYTF
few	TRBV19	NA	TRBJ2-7	TGTGCCAGTAGTATAGGATTGGGCAGCTACGAGCAGTACTTC	CASSIGLGSYEQYF
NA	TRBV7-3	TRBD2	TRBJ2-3	TGTGCCAGCAGCTCTAGCGGGATAAGCACAGATACGCAGTATTTT	CASSSSGISTDTQYF
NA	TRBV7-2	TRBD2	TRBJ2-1	TGTGCCAGCAGCTCGAACATTCTAGCGGGACAGTTCTTC	CASSSNILAGQFF
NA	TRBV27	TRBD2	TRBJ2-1	TGTGCCAGCAGTTTACTCCTTCGACTAGCGGGAGGACGCCCCAATGAGCAGTTCTTC	CASSLLLRLAGGRPNEQFF
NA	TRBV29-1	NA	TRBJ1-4	TGCAGCGTCCGACAGGCACAGGGTGAAAAACTGTTTTTT	CSVRQAQGEKLFF
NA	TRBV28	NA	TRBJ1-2	TGTGCCAGCAGTTTAAGGGGCCACTATGGCTACACCTTC	CASSLRGHYGYTF
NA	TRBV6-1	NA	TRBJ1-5	TGTGCCAGCAGTAGTCTAGGGGAGGATCAGCCCCAGCATTTT	CASSSLGEDQPQHF
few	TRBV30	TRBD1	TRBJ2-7	TGTGCCTGGTTAGACGGGACAGGGAAGTCCCACGAGCAGTACTTC	CAWLDGTGKSHEQYF
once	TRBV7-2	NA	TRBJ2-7	TGTGCCAGCAGCTTAGCGCTAGGTGCTAGCGCAAGCTCCTACGAGCAGTACTTC	CASSLALGASASSYEQYF
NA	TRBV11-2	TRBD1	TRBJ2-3	TGTGCCAGCAGCTTAACGGGGGGACAGGGAGGAACAGATACGCAGTATTTT	CASSLTGGQGGTDTQYF
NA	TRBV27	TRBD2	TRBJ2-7	TGTGCCAGCAGTTTCCGTACTAGCGAGGACTACGAGCAGTACTTC	CASSFRTSEDYEQYF
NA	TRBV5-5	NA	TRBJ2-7	TGTGCCAGCAGCCGGACAGACTCCTACGAGCAGTACTTC	CASSRTDSYEQYF
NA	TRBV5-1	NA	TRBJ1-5	TGCGCCAGCAGCGGAGGGGATAGCAATCAGCCCCAGCATTTT	CASSGGDSNQPQHF
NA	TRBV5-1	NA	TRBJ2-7	TGCGCCAGCAGCTTCGGTGCGAGCTCCTACGAGCAGTACTTC	CASSFGASSYEQYF
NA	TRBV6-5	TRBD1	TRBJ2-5	TGTGCCAGCAGCCCGGGGACAGCGCGAGAGACCCAGTACTTC	CASSPGTARETQYF
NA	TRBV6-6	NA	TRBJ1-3	TGTGCCAGCATCCTAGGAAACACCATATATTTT	CASILGNTIYF
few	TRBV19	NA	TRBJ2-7	TGTGCCAGTAGTAGCGGGACTCCCCCCTACGAGCAGTACTTC	CASSSGTPPYEQYF
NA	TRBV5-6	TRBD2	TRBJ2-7	TGTGCCAGCAGCCCAGGACTAGCGGGAGAACCTGCCTACGAGCAGTACTTC	CASSPGLAGEPAYEQYF
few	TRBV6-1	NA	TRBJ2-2	TGTGCCAGCAGTACAGGACAATTCACCGGGGAGCTGTTTTTT	CASSTGQFTGELFF
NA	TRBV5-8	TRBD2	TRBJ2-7	TGTGCCAGCAGCTTAGCGGGAGGTCTCTCCTACGAGCAGTACTTC	CASSLAGGLSYEQYF
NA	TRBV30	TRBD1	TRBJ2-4	TGTGCCTGGTTTCCGGGACAGGGAAACATTCAGTACTTC	CAWFPGQGNIQYF
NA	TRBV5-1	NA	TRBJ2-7	TGCGCCAGCAGCGATGGGCGTTTCTCCTACGAGCAGTACTTC	CASSDGRFSYEQYF
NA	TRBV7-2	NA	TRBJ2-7	TGTGCCAGCAGCCCGAACAGGGCCGTCTTCTACGAGCAGTACTTC	CASSPNRAVFYEQYF
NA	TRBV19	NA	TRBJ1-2	TGTGCCAGTAGTACTGCCCACCTAGCTAACTATGGCTACACCTTC	CASSTAHLANYGYTF